This TCR beta chain emerged from a study of cytomegalovirus exposure and HLA in healthy donors. The CDR3 length is 15 residues. V gave up 4 bases and J gave up 3 bases, with 16 bases separating them. CDR1 and CDR2 from the germline V gene are SGDLS and YYNGEE. The PCR employed 60 Vbeta primers together with 13 Jbeta primers. This table comes from immunoSEQ multiplex PCR, and its TCRdb copy is limited to in-frame clones, with some not included. This sample has 85,000 to 90,000 clones, with about three quarters found just once. The sequence was obtained from a young man in good health and CMV-seropositive. Sequencing was carried out using PBMCs. The chain uses TRBV9 and TRBJ1-2; D gene unclear. CDR3 residues: CASSPSNFQDYGYTF. CDR3 coding DNA: TGTGCCAGCAGCCCCTCCAACTTCCAGGACTATGGCTACACCTTC.